These 5 T cell receptor beta chains came from one sample sequenced in a study of blood T cell repertoires in COVID-19. Method: immunoSEQ multiplex PCR; TCRdb's copy keeps in-frame clones and lacks some. Among fewer than 130,000 clones listed, 70% to 90% were seen once. The sequenced sample was peripheral blood. These receptors were collected from a human donor in a cohort sampled during active COVID-19.

This clone was recorded once. The genes are TRBV5-1 and TRBJ2-3; 9 nucleotides line up with TRBD2. The CDR3 covers 14 residues. With V trimmed by 6 bases and J by 2 bases, 4 bases remained unmatched. CDR1 SGHRS and CDR2 YFSETQ come from the germline V gene. The chain's CDR3 is CASNSGGITDTQYF. CDR3 in DNA: TGCGCCAGCAATAGCGGGGGTATCACAGATACGCAGTATTTT.

The chain uses TRBV28 and TRBJ1-1; 9 positions agree with TRBD1. Germline V gives CDR1 MDHEN, CDR2 SYDVKM. The trim removed 3 bases at V and 6 bases at J, leaving 5 bases unmatched. The CDR3 runs 14 residues. In nucleotides, the CDR3 is TGTGCCAGCAGTTTCCACAGGGGGCTTTCTGAAGCTTTCTTT. This encodes CASSFHRGLSEAFF.

CDR3 protein: CASSFQVRHTQYF. The CDR3, as DNA: TGTGCCAGCAGTTTCCAGGTTCGGCATACGCAGTATTTT. This chain joins TRBV6-5 and TRBJ2-3; D remains unclear. V was shortened by 4 bases and J by 7 bases, with 12 bases between the two germline ends. CDR1 is MNHEY and CDR2 is SVGAGI in the germline V gene. This CDR3 has 13 amino acids.

The sample holds one count of this clone. This sequence joins TRBV6-4 and TRBJ2-6, with D perhaps matching TRBD1 (6 bases). CDR3 length: 16 amino acids. Germline values: CDR1 MRHNA, CDR2 SNTAGT. V lost 8 bases to trimming and J lost 4 bases, with 18 bases between them. The DNA of the CDR3 is TGTGCCAGCCAATACCAGGGGTTTTCGGGGGCCAACGTCCTGACTTTC. Residues: CASQYQGFSGANVLTF.

The chain combines TRBV4-1 with TRBJ2-1, with 7 nucleotides matching TRBD2. Trimming took 3 bases from V and 8 from J; bases not matched to a gene: 19. The CDR3 extends over 18 amino acids. Germline CDR1 reads MGHRA; CDR2 reads YSYEKL. The CDR3, as DNA: TGCGCCAGCAGCCATCCCCTTTTTGGGGGAGGGTTGGAAGATGAGCAGTTCTTC. It specifies CASSHPLFGGGLEDEQFF.